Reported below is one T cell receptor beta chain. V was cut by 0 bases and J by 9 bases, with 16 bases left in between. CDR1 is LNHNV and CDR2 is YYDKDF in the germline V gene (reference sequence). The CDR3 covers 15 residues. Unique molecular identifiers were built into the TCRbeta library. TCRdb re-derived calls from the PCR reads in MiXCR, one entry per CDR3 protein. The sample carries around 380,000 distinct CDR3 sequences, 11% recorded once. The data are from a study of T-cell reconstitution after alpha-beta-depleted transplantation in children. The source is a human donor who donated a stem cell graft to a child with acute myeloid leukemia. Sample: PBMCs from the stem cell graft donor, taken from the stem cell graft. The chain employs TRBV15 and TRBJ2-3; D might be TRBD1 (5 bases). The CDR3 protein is CATSRDRQGILTQYF. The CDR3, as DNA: TGTGCCACCAGCAGAGATCGCCAGGGTATCCTGACGCAGTATTTT.